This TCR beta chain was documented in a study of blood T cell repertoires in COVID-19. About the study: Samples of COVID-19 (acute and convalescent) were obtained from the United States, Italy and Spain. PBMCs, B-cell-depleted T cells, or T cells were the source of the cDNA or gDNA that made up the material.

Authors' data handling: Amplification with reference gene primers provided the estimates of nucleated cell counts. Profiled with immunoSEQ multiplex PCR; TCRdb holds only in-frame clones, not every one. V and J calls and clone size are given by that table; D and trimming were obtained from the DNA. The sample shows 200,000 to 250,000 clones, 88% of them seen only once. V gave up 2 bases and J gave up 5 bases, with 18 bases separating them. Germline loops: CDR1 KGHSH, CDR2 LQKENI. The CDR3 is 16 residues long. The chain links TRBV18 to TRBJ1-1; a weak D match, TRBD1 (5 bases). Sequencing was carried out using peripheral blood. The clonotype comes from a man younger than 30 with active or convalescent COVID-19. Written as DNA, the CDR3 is TGTGCCAGCTCACCATATATCGGTTCCACAGGTACTGAAGCTTTCTTT. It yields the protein CASSPYIGSTGTEAFF. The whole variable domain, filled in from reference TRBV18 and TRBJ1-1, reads NAGVMQNPRHLVRRRGQEARLRCSPMKGHSHVYWYRQLPEEGLKFMVYLQKENIIDESGMPKERFSAEFPKEGPSILRIQQVVRGDSAAYFCASSPYIGSTGTEAFFGQGTRLTVV.